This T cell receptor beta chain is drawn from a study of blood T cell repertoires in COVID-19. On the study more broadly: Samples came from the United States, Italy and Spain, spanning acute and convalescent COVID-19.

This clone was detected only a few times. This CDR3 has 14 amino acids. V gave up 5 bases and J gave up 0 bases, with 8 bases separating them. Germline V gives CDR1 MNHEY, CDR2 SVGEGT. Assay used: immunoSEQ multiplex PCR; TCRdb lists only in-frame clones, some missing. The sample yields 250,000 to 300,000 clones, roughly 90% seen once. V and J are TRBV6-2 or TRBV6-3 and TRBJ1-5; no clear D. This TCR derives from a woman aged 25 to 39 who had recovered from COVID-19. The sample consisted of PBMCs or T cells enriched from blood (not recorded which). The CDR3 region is CASSGLYSNQPQHF. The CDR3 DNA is TGTGCCAGCAGTGGCCTGTATAGCAATCAGCCCCAGCATTTT.